These T cell receptor beta chains were read from a single sample in a study of blood T cell repertoires in COVID-19. This table comes from immunoSEQ multiplex PCR, and its TCRdb copy is limited to in-frame clones, with some not included. The sample includes around 77,000 clones, over 85% of them seen just once. Material for sequencing was peripheral blood. These receptors originate from a woman aged 80 or older with active or convalescent COVID-19. The CDR3 runs from the conserved cysteine through the conserved F or W. Each record gives: J gene, D gene, CDR3 length, V gene, CDR3 protein. The D gene is left open where the match is weak.

>TRBJ1-4|.|15|TRBV19
CASSPRGKSNEKLFF
>TRBJ2-1|TRBD2|17|TRBV3-1/TRBV3-2
CASSQGGWGLVIGEQFF
>TRBJ2-4|.|15|TRBV2
CASSPNRSQKNIQYF
>TRBJ1-3|.|14|TRBV10-3
CAASWGLIGNTIYF
>TRBJ1-2|TRBD1|15|TRBV14
CASSQDYHRGLGYTF
>TRBJ1-4|.|12|TRBV12-3/TRBV12-4
CASRGRGEKLFF
>TRBJ1-1|TRBD1|12|TRBV2
CASSGPGGKAFF
>TRBJ2-7|.|16|TRBV18
CASSPLGRTGSYEQYF
>TRBJ2-3|.|15|TRBV28
CASTRGVPSTDTQYF
>TRBJ2-2|.|12|TRBV24-1
CATSGGAGELFF
>TRBJ2-7|.|17|TRBV5-1
CASSPRGTPGLRYEQYF
>TRBJ1-6|.|15|TRBV7-9
CASSGPDRENSPLHF
>TRBJ2-2|.|15|TRBV9
CASSPERGRVGELFF
>TRBJ1-1|.|14|TRBV30
CAWSVPRGGYEAFF
>TRBJ2-7|.|12|TRBV9
CASSPTGYEQYF
>TRBJ1-1|.|14|TRBV9
CASSVEGLNTEAFF
>TRBJ1-6|TRBD1|14|TRBV6-5
CASRQGVYNSPLHF
>TRBJ1-2|.|14|TRBV6-2/TRBV6-3
CASSLDARSGGYTF
>TRBJ2-1|TRBD1|13|TRBV19
CAIKPTGGNEQFF
>TRBJ2-2|TRBD2|18|TRBV3-1/TRBV3-2
CASSPGTSGAIDTGELFF
>TRBJ2-7|.|14|TRBV7-3
CASSLGGNSYEQYF
>TRBJ1-2|TRBD1|13|TRBV3-1/TRBV3-2
CASSHVQGNGYTF
>TRBJ1-2|.|14|TRBV5-4
CASSLPKSNYGYTF
>TRBJ1-2|.|16|TRBV15
CATSRDAVLGDYGYTF
>TRBJ2-5|.|15|TRBV7-2
CASKVLAGRQETQYF
>TRBJ1-3|.|14|TRBV30
CAWRIGGSGNTIYF
>TRBJ1-2|.|16|TRBV25-1
CASSDQVAGANYGYTF
>TRBJ2-1|TRBD1|15|TRBV27
CASSFGQGDYNEQFF
>TRBJ1-2|TRBD1|15|TRBV7-9
CASSTLTGGSYGYTF
>TRBJ1-6|.|15|TRBV19
CASNPRSGPDSPLHF
>TRBJ2-1|TRBD2|12|TRBV9
CASSVEAGSQFF
>TRBJ1-1|.|14|TRBV7-9
CASSLALHNTEAFF
>TRBJ2-7|.|14|TRBV9
CASSVVADSYEQYF
>TRBJ1-2|.|12|TRBV28
CASSPRVGGYTF
>TRBJ2-7|.|13|TRBV4-1
CASSQVQGGEQYF
>TRBJ1-2|.|13|TRBV7-9
CASSSGGDYGYTF
>TRBJ1-3|.|14|TRBV3-1/TRBV3-2
CASSPTAGGNTIYF
>TRBJ1-1|.|14|TRBV30
CAWSREQANTEAFF
>TRBJ1-2|.|14|TRBV10-3
CAISAGYSNYGYTF
>TRBJ1-1|.|13|TRBV29-1
CSVRRGRDTEAFF
>TRBJ1-1|.|12|TRBV9
CASRGAGSEAFF
>TRBJ2-3|.|13|TRBV9
CASSVGLGDEQYF
>TRBJ1-5|.|18|TRBV5-4
CASCLWWGAGDGNQPQHF
>TRBJ1-5|TRBD1|18|TRBV28
CASSPIGTGGPSNQPQHF
>TRBJ2-7|TRBD1|13|TRBV11-2
CASSVTGAYEQYF
>TRBJ1-2|TRBD1|14|TRBV7-2
CASSTDRGLNGYTF
>TRBJ2-7|.|15|TRBV7-2
CASSLALLSSYEQYF
>TRBJ2-7|.|13|TRBV29-1
CSVGQLSSYEQYF
>TRBJ1-5|.|16|TRBV6-2/TRBV6-3
CASSYSKGIGNQPQHF
>TRBJ1-1|.|13|TRBV9
CASSVAGNTEAFF
>TRBJ2-7|.|13|TRBV11-2
CASSLDQAYEQYF
>TRBJ1-3|.|15|TRBV28
CASTAGGLDGNTIYF
>TRBJ1-6|TRBD1|14|TRBV10-3
CATTGGQGNSPLHF
>TRBJ1-1|.|16|TRBV28
CASSSPGRGWNTEAFF
>TRBJ2-5|TRBD1|15|TRBV9
CASSRTGSGGETQYF
>TRBJ2-2|TRBD2|15|TRBV5-1
CASSWTAGEAGELFF